This TCR beta chain is from a study of blood T cell repertoires in COVID-19 (TCRdb year 2020). Regarding the research as a whole: Samples covering the acute and convalescent phases of COVID-19 were provided by collaborators in the United States, Italy and Spain. The material from the prospective study consisted of cDNA or gDNA derived from T cells, B-cell-depleted T cells, or PBMCs. The dataset comprised deeply sampled blood TCRbeta repertoires from subjects exposed to, actively infected with, or recovered from COVID-19. The repertoires were released in a freely available public database intended as a resource for research on the immune response to SARS-CoV-2. Samples were obtained from the ongoing ImmuneRACE study (first 160 participants) and from over 1,000 subjects provided by 6 global collaborators. A de-identified subject ID, COVID-19 status, age in years and sex were almost always included in the sample metadata. Where available, HLA class I and class II types were obtained from metadata supplied by the sample provider rather than from assay-based typing.

About this clone: Its cognate antigen has yet to be identified. Base qualities were left out, and no much larger clone turns up one base away.

From cysteine to phenylalanine, the CDR3 is 12 amino acids long. The retained sequence is limited to the CDR3, 36 bases, with the frame set at the first base. The germline V gene encodes CDR1 KGHSY and CDR2 FQNENV. Trimming takes 6 bases from V and 5 bases from J, and the germline ends sit 10 bases apart. TCRbeta CDR3 regions were amplified from genomic DNA using the immunoSEQ Assay, a bias-controlled multiplex PCR. The paper's data handling went like this. The number of nucleated cells in each sample was estimated by amplification of reference gene primers within the assay. To quantify the absolute abundance of each unique TCRbeta CDR3 rearrangement, sequence reads were collapsed and filtered. For each sample, productive Simpson clonality was calculated by taking the square root of Simpson's diversity index across productive rearrangements. What TCRdb holds here is the immuneACCESS table cut down to in-frame rearrangements. Part of the clones is not present; checked against another copy, under half of the missing clones reflect an unresolved V gene, and the others are unexplained. The V and J calls and clone size were taken over from that table, and D and trimming were inferred from the DNA. The sample includes about 180,000 clones, with over 75% observed a single time. The ten largest account for approximately 11% of the sample.

What the work shows at the level of the full study, not this receptor alone: The amount of clinical and demographic metadata varied by source and participant and was provided uncurated.

Whole blood was collected in K2EDTA tubes by collaborating institutions according to the institutions' own protocols. Collaborator samples were shipped for TCRbeta analysis as frozen whole blood, isolated PBMCs, or DNA extracted from either sample type. This receptor was obtained from a human donor with active or convalescent COVID-19. The donor label of this sample is uncertain. The specimen sequenced was peripheral blood. The sequence is built from TRBV16 and TRBJ2-5; the D gene identity is not certain. The CDR3 loop reads CASSHTGETQYF. The bases are TGTGCCAGCAGTCATACCGGGGAGACCCAGTACTTC.